A single TCR beta chain is shown here with its context. This clone is a singleton in its sample. Its specific antigen is unknown. No base-level quality is on record; no much larger clone is a single base apart. This specimen belongs to a study of T cell responses to AZD1222 COVID-19 vaccine (dated by TCRdb to the early 2020s). The study in broad terms: TCR sequencing covered more than 230 trial participants: nearly 210 given two doses of AZD1222 and approximately 26 given two doses of MenACWY control vaccine. Trial participants were enrolled by age into subgroups of 18-55, 56-69 and 70-plus years, and roughly 160, 29 and 62 TCR-sequenced participants, respectively, were included in these subgroups. Results and caveats for the whole study, not just this receptor: The 56-69-year group was small, and its depth increase did not reach significance, likely because of low power. Because no day 14 peak-response samples were available, repertoires were characterized only after the peak T cell response. A significant rise in spike-specific TCR breadth and depth was observed after two AZD1222 doses relative to day 0 and relative to MenACWY recipients. The vaccine-associated CD4 TCRs covered the entire spike protein, and the dominant responses fell in regions 160-218 and 743-854. Most participants were white British and females outnumbered males, and the authors suggested that clonal diversity may have been underestimated. Reportedly, almost half of the unique spike-specific TCRs recognized epitopes lying outside the regions that are mutated in the B.1.351 and B.1.1.7 variants. Conclusions about previously exposed vaccinees are limited because only a handful of AZD1222 recipients were SARS-CoV-2 seropositive at baseline.

The CDR3 regions of human TCRbeta chains were analyzed by immunosequencing. Under the source paper's analysis protocol: Repertoire TCRs were checked for matches against a reference library of SARS-CoV-2-specific TCRs that had been generated using the MIRA antigen-specificity platform. Breadth was defined as the fraction of unique TCRs that were SARS-CoV-2-associated, and depth was defined as the fraction of total T cells that were SARS-CoV-2-associated. Each spike-specific TCR was assigned to its reactive spike region and to a CD4 or CD8 class using the MIRA data. Log10-transformed breadth and depth values were compared by one-way ANOVA with Sidak's multiple comparisons tests. TCRdb re-hosts the immuneACCESS table, in-frame sequences only. Its copies lack some clones; in the studies checked, an unresolved V gene accounts for under half of them, and the cause for the rest is not known. That table furnishes V, J and clone size, whereas the DNA furnished D and trimming. The sample table shows around 190,000 clones, and about 89% are seen once. Less than 2% of the sample rests with the top ten.

Per the germline V gene, MNHNS is the CDR1 and SASEGT is the CDR2. Here V drops 3 bases and J drops 5 bases, and the junction holds 5 bases not matched to any gene. The CDR3 starts with the cysteine, ends with the phenylalanine, and has 15 residues. The sequence is cut down to CDR3 DNA, 45 bases in frame from base 1. The label giving this sample's time point can be read as: about 28 days (+/-7) after the second vaccine dose. Because spike-specific TCR depth and breadth did not differ between the two schedules, AZD1222 recipients who got a second dose at roughly 4 weeks were pooled with those who got a second dose at roughly 12 weeks. Samples from vaccinated people were obtained from the UK trials COV001 and COV002, which included a single-blind randomized controlled phase 2/3 trial of AZD1222 (ChAdOx1 nCoV-19) in healthy adults. For TCRbeta chain sequencing, PBMC samples were collected from trial participants at day 0 and at day 28 after the second dose.

Recombination linked TRBV6-1 to TRBJ2-2; 8 central bases correspond to TRBD1. The sequence was obtained from an adult who received the AZD1222 COVID-19 vaccine. This specimen was peripheral blood, taken 28 days after the second AZD1222 dose. The encoded CDR3 is CASSEDRVRTGELFF. The nucleotide sequence reads as follows: TGTGCCAGCAGTGAGGACAGGGTTAGGACCGGGGAGCTGTTTTTT.